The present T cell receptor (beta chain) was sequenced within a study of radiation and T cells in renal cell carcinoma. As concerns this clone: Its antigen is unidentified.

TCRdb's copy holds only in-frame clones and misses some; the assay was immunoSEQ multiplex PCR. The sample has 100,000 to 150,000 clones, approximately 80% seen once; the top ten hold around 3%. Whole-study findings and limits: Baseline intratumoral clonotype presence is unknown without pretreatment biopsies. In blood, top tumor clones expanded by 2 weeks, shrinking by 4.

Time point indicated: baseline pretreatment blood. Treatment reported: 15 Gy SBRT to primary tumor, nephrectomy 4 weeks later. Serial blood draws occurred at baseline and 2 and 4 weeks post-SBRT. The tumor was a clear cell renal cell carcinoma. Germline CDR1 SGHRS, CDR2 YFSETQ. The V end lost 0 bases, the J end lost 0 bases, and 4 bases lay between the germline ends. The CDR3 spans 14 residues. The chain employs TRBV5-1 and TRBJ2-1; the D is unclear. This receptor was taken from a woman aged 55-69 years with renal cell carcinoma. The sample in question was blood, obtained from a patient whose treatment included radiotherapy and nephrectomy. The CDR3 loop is CASSLDSSYNEQFF. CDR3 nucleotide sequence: TGCGCCAGCAGCTTGGATAGCTCCTACAATGAGCAGTTCTTC.